The following is a T cell receptor beta chain sequence with its context. The V gene end was trimmed by 0 bases and the J gene end by 4 bases; junction bases not matched to a gene: 6. The length of the CDR3 is 16 residues. From germline, CDR1 is MNHEY and CDR2 SVGAGI. The sample belongs to a study of blood T cell repertoires in COVID-19. In the study overall: The analysed material was cDNA or gDNA that came from T cells, B-cell-depleted T cells, or PBMCs.

The assay was immunoSEQ multiplex PCR, and TCRdb's table has in-frame clones only and misses some. The data show about 300,000 clones, about four fifths seen once. The Seattle patients joined while their infection was active and were tracked longitudinally afterward. The sequencing sample was made of peripheral blood. J is TRBJ2-1 and V is TRBV6-5; 7 nucleotides agree with TRBD1. The sequence came from a human donor with COVID-19, enrolled during active disease. The donor label of this sample is uncertain. The CDR3 protein is CASSYSNRGPYNEQFF. The CDR3 coding sequence is TGTGCCAGCAGTTACTCGAACAGGGGCCCGTACAATGAGCAGTTCTTC.